The 27 T cell receptor beta chains given below trace back to one sample, sequenced in a study of OX40 agonist ivuxolimab in advanced cancers. Sequencing was performed with immunoSEQ multiplex PCR; in TCRdb, only in-frame clones are kept and a portion is missing. The sample lists approximately 60,000 clones; 75% to 85% were seen once. The sample was CD4+ or CD8+ T cells sorted from blood, taken in a trial of the OX40 agonist ivuxolimab. The receptors come from an adult with an advanced solid tumor such as melanoma, head and neck, liver or kidney cancer.

This sequence joins TRBV2 and TRBJ2-5; 10 nucleotides agree with TRBD2. V dropped 8 bases and J dropped 5; count of bases not matched to a gene: 8. CDR3 length equals 14 residues. Germline V gene sequence: CDR1 SNHLY, CDR2 FYNNEI. CDR3 DNA sequence: TGTGCCAGCTATCCTAGCGGGAGTGGTGAGACCCAGTACTTC. This translates into CASYPSGSGETQYF.

This chain connects TRBV7-8 to TRBJ1-5; perhaps TRBD1 as D (5 bases). Germline CDR1 is SGHVS and CDR2 is FQNEAQ. The length of the CDR3 is 18 residues. Trimming removed 1 base at V and 0 bases at J, with 16 bases between. The CDR3 nucleotides read TGTGCCAGCAGCTTAGGGTATCAGGGACCTTATAGCAATCAGCCCCAGCATTTT. Its protein is CASSLGYQGPYSNQPQHF. The entire variable domain, with the rest obtained from reference TRBV7-8 and TRBJ1-5, is as follows: GAGVSQSPRYKVAKRGQDVALRCDPISGHVSLFWYQQALGQGPEFLTYFQNEAQLDKSGLPSDRFFAERPEGSVSTLKIQRTQQEDSAVYLCASSLGYQGPYSNQPQHFGDGTRLSIL.

The rearrangement links TRBV7-8 to TRBJ2-7, with D perhaps TRBD1 (5 bases). Between the trimmed V and J ends, which lost 3 bases and 4 bases, there was a span of 13 bases. Germline CDR1 SGHVS, CDR2 FQNEAQ. This CDR3 spans 14 amino acids. The CDR3 nucleotides are TGTGCCAGCAGCTTTGCAGGGCTATCGTACGAGCAGTACTTC. Protein product: CASSFAGLSYEQYF.

The genes are TRBV7-9 and TRBJ1-2; D gene ambiguous. Germline V gene lookup returns CDR1 SEHNR and CDR2 FQNEAQ (reference sequence). The CDR3 is 13 residues long. V lost 3 bases and J lost 10, with 15 bases in between. The CDR3 here is CASSLFGEEFYTF. CDR3 coding DNA: TGTGCCAGCAGCTTGTTTGGGGAAGAATTCTACACCTTC.

The CDR3 region is CASSEIDRGTEAFF. The CDR3, as DNA: TGTGCCAGCAGTGAAATAGACAGGGGAACTGAAGCTTTCTTT. The gene calls are TRBV6-1 and TRBJ1-1; 8 bases align to TRBD1. CDR1 and CDR2 from the germline V gene are MNHNS and SASEGT. V dropped 2 bases and J dropped 5; count of bases not matched to a gene: 4. The CDR3 contains 14 residues.

This chain joins TRBV27 and TRBJ1-1; no clear D gene. CDR1 and CDR2 (germline): MNHEY, SMNVEV (reference sequence). The V end was cut by 6 bases, the J end by 8 bases, with 16 bases between. This CDR3 is built from 13 residues. Here the CDR3 DNA reads TGTGCCAGCAGCCGAACCGGGTTCCAAGAAGCTTTCTTT. Translating gives CASSRTGFQEAFF.

V is TRBV25-1 and J is TRBJ2-7; D is ambiguous. V was shortened by 8 bases and J by 2 bases, with 4 bases between the two germline ends. The germline CDR1 and CDR2 sequences are MGHDK and SYGVNS. The CDR3 has 10 residues. For the CDR3, the DNA is TGTGCCAGCCCCGCCTACGAGCAGTACTTC. This encodes CASPAYEQYF.

The gene calls are TRBV5-1 and TRBJ2-6; no reliable D call. The CDR3 runs to 16 residues. Trimming took off 0 bases at V and 0 bases at J, with 7 bases between the two ends. Germline assignment: CDR1 SGHRS and CDR2 YFSETQ. CDR3 bases: TGCGCCAGCAGCTTGGGAACAATCTCTGGGGCCAACGTCCTGACTTTC. This sequence encodes CASSLGTISGANVLTF.

CDR3 in DNA: TGTGCCAGCAGCTTAGATCTTGGGTACTACAATGAGCAGTTCTTC. Translated, it gives CASSLDLGYYNEQFF. V and J are TRBV7-2 and TRBJ2-1; D unresolved. Trimming shortened V by 1 base and J by 3 bases, and 10 bases separated the two germline ends. The CDR3 length is 15 residues. Germline V CDR1 and CDR2: SGHTA, FQGNSA.

This chain joins TRBV18 and TRBJ2-2, with no clear D. This CDR3 is built from 15 residues. CDR1 and CDR2 (germline): KGHSH, LQKENI. V was clipped by 0 bases and J by 7 bases, with 12 bases between them. The chain's CDR3 is CASSPPRNFGGELFF. Written as DNA, the CDR3 is TGTGCCAGCTCACCACCGAGGAATTTCGGCGGGGAGCTGTTTTTT.

The chain has TRBV2 and TRBJ2-5, with 8 bases lining up with TRBD2. This CDR3 spans 14 amino acids. With V trimmed by 5 bases and J by 1 base, 3 bases remained unmatched. Per the germline V gene, CDR1 is SNHLY and CDR2 is FYNNEI. This CDR3 reads CASSLLAVQETQYF. The CDR3 bases are TGTGCCAGCAGTCTACTAGCGGTCCAAGAGACCCAGTACTTC.

The chain employs TRBV4-1 and TRBJ1-5, with D unclear. The CDR3 consists of 16 residues. V was trimmed by 4 bases and J by 5 bases, leaving 18 bases between them. Germline lookup yields CDR1 MGHRA and CDR2 YSYEKL. CDR3 protein: CASSPQDGGYYQPQHF. The CDR3 nucleotides are TGCGCCAGCAGCCCCCAGGACGGTGGATACTATCAGCCCCAGCATTTT.

The rearrangement joins TRBV28 to TRBJ2-3; D might be TRBD2 (5 bases). CDR1 is MDHEN, CDR2 SYDVKM, per germline. The germline V and J ends were trimmed by 4 bases and 6 bases, with 14 bases remaining between them. The CDR3 sequence is 14 residues long. The CDR3 DNA sequence: TGTGCCAGCAGTTGGGCCGGGCGCGGGGATACGCAGTATTTT. The encoded protein is CASSWAGRGDTQYF.

The genes are TRBV11-1 and TRBJ2-7, with no clear D. This CDR3 is 13 amino acids long. Trimming stripped 1 base from V and 7 bases from J, with 11 bases between. Per the germline V gene, CDR1 is SGHAT and CDR2 is FQDESV (reference sequence). The CDR3 sequence: CASSLGVWGEQYF. CDR3 in DNA: TGTGCCAGCAGCTTAGGAGTTTGGGGTGAGCAGTACTTC.

This clone showed up just a few times. The V and J genes are TRBV2 and TRBJ1-1; no clear D. V dropped 2 bases and J dropped 11 bases, with 21 bases sitting between them. CDR1 is SNHLY, CDR2 FYNNEI, per germline. This CDR3 region has 15 residues. In nucleotides, the CDR3 is TGTGCCAGCAGTGAATTTGGATTCGGGTTAGATTCGGCTTTCTTT. Translated, it gives CASSEFGFGLDSAFF.

The rearrangement links TRBV28 to TRBJ2-7; D may be TRBD2 (6 bases). The length of the CDR3 is 13 residues. Trimming pared 9 bases from V and 6 bases from J, leaving 18 bases between. Germline lookup yields CDR1 MDHEN and CDR2 SYDVKM. The CDR3 DNA follows: TGTGCCAGTCTGGAGGGACCTTCAGGCGAGCAGTACTTC. It codes for CASLEGPSGEQYF.

The rearrangement joins TRBV5-6 to TRBJ1-2, with D maybe TRBD1 (5 bases). The ends were cut back, 4 bases at V and 4 bases at J, with 23 bases in the middle. The CDR3 is 17 residues long. Germline values: CDR1 SGHDT, CDR2 YYEEEE. Written as DNA, the CDR3 is TGTGCCAGCAGCGGCGCGCTAGAGCCGGGGCCACCCTATGGCTACACCTTC. This codes for CASSGALEPGPPYGYTF.

J is TRBJ1-1 and V is TRBV5-6; a possible D gene is TRBD1 (5 bases). V was pared by 5 bases and J by 3 bases, with 14 bases between. The CDR3 extends over 14 amino acids. Germline V gene sequence: CDR1 SGHDT, CDR2 YYEEEE. CDR3 sequence: CASSRTGTDTEAFF. As DNA, the CDR3 is TGTGCCAGCAGTCGGACCGGGACCGACACTGAAGCTTTCTTT.

The CDR3 is CASSARGSDTEAFF. For the CDR3, the DNA is TGTGCCAGTAGTGCCCGGGGCTCGGACACTGAAGCTTTCTTT. The chain couples TRBV19 to TRBJ1-1, with a tentative D call TRBD1 (5 bases). The ends were cut back, 5 bases at V and 3 bases at J, with 13 bases in the middle. The germline gives CDR1 LNHDA, CDR2 SQIVND (reference sequence). This CDR3 has 14 residues.

This clone was counted a few times. The V call is TRBV6-5, the J call TRBJ1-1; D perhaps matches TRBD1 (5 bases). Germline CDR1 reads MNHEY; CDR2 reads SVGAGI. The CDR3 is 14 residues long. V lost 2 bases and J 2 bases, leaving 9 bases between the germline ends. The CDR3, as DNA: TGTGCCAGCAGTTACGACAGTCCCAACACTGAAGCTTTCTTT. It codes for CASSYDSPNTEAFF.

The rearrangement joins TRBV5-1 to TRBJ1-1; no reliable D call. The CDR3 sequence is 11 residues long. The V and J ends lost 2 bases and 2 bases respectively, with 1 base between them. Germline lookup yields CDR1 SGHRS and CDR2 YFSETQ. This CDR3 reads CASSFNTEAFF. CDR3 DNA sequence: TGCGCCAGCAGCTTCAACACTGAAGCTTTCTTT.

V and J are TRBV10-3 and TRBJ1-2; no firm D call. CDR3 length equals 13 residues. The germline V and J ends were trimmed by 3 bases and 3 bases, with 8 bases remaining between them. In germline, CDR1 is ENHRY, CDR2 SYGVKD. The CDR3 bases are TGTGCCATCAGTGATTTGGCGGACTATGGCTACACCTTC. This translates into CAISDLADYGYTF.

CDR3: CASSPNLNTEAFF. In DNA form, the CDR3 reads TGTGCCAGCTCACCGAATTTGAACACTGAAGCTTTCTTT. This chain uses TRBV18 with TRBJ1-1, with D uncertain. Germline V lookup: CDR1 KGHSH, CDR2 LQKENI. This CDR3 region has 13 residues. V lost 3 bases and J 0 bases, leaving 5 bases between the germline ends.

This clone was counted only a few times. In nucleotides, the CDR3 is TGCGCCAGCAGCCCCGGGGATTCCTATCAGCCCCAGCATTTT. The encoded protein is CASSPGDSYQPQHF. The chain recombines TRBV5-1 with TRBJ1-5; the D is unclear. Germline CDR1 is SGHRS and CDR2 is YFSETQ. CDR3 length: 14 residues. Trimming removed 4 bases from V and 5 bases from J, with 13 bases in between.

The gene calls are TRBV2 and TRBJ1-2, with TRBD1 identical over 7 bases. The CDR3 is 14 amino acids. The germline V gene has CDR1 SNHLY and CDR2 FYNNEI. The V and J ends lost 4 bases and 3 bases, in that order; junction bases with no gene match: 5. This CDR3 is CASSGDRAHYGYTF. CDR3 bases: TGTGCCAGCAGTGGTGACAGGGCCCACTATGGCTACACCTTC.

This clone was found a few times. J is TRBJ1-5 and V is TRBV7-2; 8 bases fit TRBD1. This CDR3 has 15 amino acids. Germline V gene data show CDR1 as SGHTA and CDR2 as FQGNSA. V dropped 4 bases and J dropped 1; count of bases not matched to a gene: 3. The CDR3 is CASSYRGMSNQPQHF. The CDR3 region has the DNA TGTGCCAGCAGCTACAGGGGGATGAGCAATCAGCCCCAGCATTTT.

The rearrangement links TRBV6-1 to TRBJ1-4, with TRBD1 matching over 8 bases. From germline, CDR1 is MNHNS and CDR2 SASEGT. Trimming removed 7 bases from V and 8 bases from J; junction bases left unmatched: 9. The CDR3 contains 14 residues. The CDR3 spells CASKIDRGGEKLFF. CDR3 DNA sequence: TGTGCCAGCAAAATAGACAGGGGAGGGGAAAAACTGTTTTTT.